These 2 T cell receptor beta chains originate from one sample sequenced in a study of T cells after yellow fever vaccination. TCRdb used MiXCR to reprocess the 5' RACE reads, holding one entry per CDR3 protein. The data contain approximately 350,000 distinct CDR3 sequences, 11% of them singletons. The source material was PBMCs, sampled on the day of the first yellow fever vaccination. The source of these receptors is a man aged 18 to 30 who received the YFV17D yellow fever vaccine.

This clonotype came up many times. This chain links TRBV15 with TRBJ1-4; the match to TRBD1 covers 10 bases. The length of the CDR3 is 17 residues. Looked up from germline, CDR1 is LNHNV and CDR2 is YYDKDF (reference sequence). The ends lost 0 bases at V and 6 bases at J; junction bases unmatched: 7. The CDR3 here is CATSRDLGQGFDEKLFF. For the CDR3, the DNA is TGTGCCACCAGCAGAGATTTGGGACAGGGGTTCGATGAAAAACTGTTTTTT.

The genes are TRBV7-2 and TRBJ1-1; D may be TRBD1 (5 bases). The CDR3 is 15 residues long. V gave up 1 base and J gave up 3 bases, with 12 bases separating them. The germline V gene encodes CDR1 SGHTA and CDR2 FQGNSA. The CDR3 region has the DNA TGTGCCAGCAGCTTAGGCAGGGATTGGTACACTGAAGCTTTCTTT. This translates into CASSLGRDWYTEAFF.